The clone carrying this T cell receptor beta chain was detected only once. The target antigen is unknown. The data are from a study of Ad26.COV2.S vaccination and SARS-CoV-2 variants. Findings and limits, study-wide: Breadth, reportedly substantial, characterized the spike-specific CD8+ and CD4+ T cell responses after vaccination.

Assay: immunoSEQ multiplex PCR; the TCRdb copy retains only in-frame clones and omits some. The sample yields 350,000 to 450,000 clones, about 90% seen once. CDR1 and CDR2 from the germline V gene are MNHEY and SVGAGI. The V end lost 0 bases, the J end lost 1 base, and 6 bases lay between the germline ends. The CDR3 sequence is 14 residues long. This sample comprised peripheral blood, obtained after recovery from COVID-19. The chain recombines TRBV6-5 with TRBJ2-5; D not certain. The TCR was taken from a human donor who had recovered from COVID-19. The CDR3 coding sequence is TGTGCCAGCAGTTACTCGTGGTCCCAAGAGACCCAGTACTTC. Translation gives CASSYSWSQETQYF.